The 19 T cell receptor beta chains in this list originate from one sample, sequenced in a study of PD-1 blockade in classical Hodgkin lymphoma. Libraries were prepared by immunoSEQ multiplex PCR; TCRdb keeps only in-frame clonotypes and omits some of them. This sample has 120,000 to 150,000 clones; about four fifths occur once, and the top ten carry roughly 9.2%. Relapse was seen in all patients after autologous stem cell transplantation, and brentuximab vedotin exposure was variable. This specimen consisted of peripheral blood mononuclear cells (PBMCs), obtained before the second cycle of nivolumab. These receptors were collected from a human donor with classical Hodgkin lymphoma.

This clone appeared a few times. The chain couples TRBV7-8 to TRBJ2-1, with a tentative D call TRBD2 (5 bases). The germline V gene has CDR1 SGHVS and CDR2 FQNEAQ. This CDR3 spans 14 amino acids. Trimming removed 0 bases from V and 8 bases from J, with 11 bases in between. The CDR3 region is CASSLARLAYEQFF. The CDR3 region has the DNA TGTGCCAGCAGCTTAGCGCGGTTAGCGTATGAGCAGTTCTTC.

There are a few counts of this clone. The chain employs TRBV28 and TRBJ1-5; no firm D call. The V end was cut by 8 bases, the J end by 9 bases, with 26 bases between. Germline-derived CDR1 and CDR2 are MDHEN and SYDVKM. CDR3 length equals 16 residues. The CDR3 sequence is CASQLTFLSNTPPQHF. For the CDR3, the DNA is TGTGCCAGCCAACTTACCTTCCTCAGTAACACCCCGCCCCAGCATTTT.

The chain has TRBV6-1 and TRBJ1-2; D perhaps matches TRBD1 (5 bases). CDR1 and CDR2 from the germline V gene are MNHNS and SASEGT. The V end was cut by 10 bases, the J end by 4 bases, with 10 bases between. The CDR3 length is 11 residues. This CDR3 is CATGVVYGYTF. The CDR3 nucleotides are TGTGCCACGGGGGTGGTCTATGGCTACACCTTC.

This chain uses TRBV25-1 with TRBJ2-5; D gene ambiguous. The V end was cut by 3 bases, the J end by 5 bases, with 7 bases between. The CDR3 sequence is 12 residues long. CDR1 is MGHDK and CDR2 is SYGVNS in the germline V gene. CDR3 sequence (DNA): TGTGCCAGCAGTGAGAATTGGGAGACCCAGTACTTC. Its protein product is CASSENWETQYF. Supplemented by reference TRBV25-1 and TRBJ2-5, the full variable domain reads EADIYQTPRYLVIGTGKKITLECSQTMGHDKMYWYQQDPGMELHLIHYSYGVNSTEKGDLSSESTVSRIRTEHFPLTLESARPSHTSQYLCASSENWETQYFGPGTRLLVL.

This chain joins TRBV19 and TRBJ1-4, with 7 positions matching TRBD1. The CDR3 is 15 residues long. V shed 4 bases, J shed 1 base, and the junction held 3 bases outside the gene matches. Germline CDR1 reads LNHDA; CDR2 reads SQIVND (reference sequence). The CDR3 here is CASSRTGETNEKLFF. The CDR3 bases are TGTGCCAGTAGTAGAACAGGGGAAACTAATGAAAAACTGTTTTTT.

The chain joins TRBV29-1 to TRBJ2-3, with D hard to call. V was cut by 4 bases and J by 6 bases, with 8 bases left in between. The CDR3 is made up of 11 amino acids. Germline-derived CDR1 and CDR2 are SQVTM and ANQGSEA. The CDR3 sequence: CSVAAPDTQYF. In nucleotides, the CDR3 is TGCAGCGTTGCCGCCCCGGATACGCAGTATTTT.

Comment on this clone: Other DNA sequences in the sample encode the same CDR3. The chain has TRBV28 and TRBJ2-3, with 10 bases lining up with TRBD1. The CDR3 totals 15 residues. Trimming took 5 bases from V and 1 from J; bases not matched to a gene: 3. Germline CDR1 reads MDHEN; CDR2 reads SYDVKM. Here the CDR3 DNA reads TGTGCCAGCAGTGGGGGGACAGGGGGCACAGATACGCAGTATTTT. It codes for CASSGGTGGTDTQYF.

This rearrangement joins TRBV7-8 to TRBJ1-2; 7 bases align to TRBD1. CDR3 length equals 13 residues. V was pared by 4 bases and J by 8 bases, with 7 bases of the junction left unmatched. Germline assignment: CDR1 SGHVS and CDR2 FQNEAQ. CDR3 sequence reads: CASSSLPGQGYTF. In DNA form, the CDR3 reads TGTGCCAGCAGCTCCCTCCCGGGACAGGGCTACACCTTC.

The chain is built from TRBV27 and TRBJ2-3; D assignment may be TRBD1 or TRBD2 (5 bases each). Trimming took 6 bases from V and 6 from J, leaving 19 bases between them. CDR3 length equals 15 residues. Germline-derived CDR1 and CDR2 are MNHEY and SMNVEV (reference sequence). The CDR3 DNA follows: TGTGCCAGCAGCCGAGGGTATAGTGGGACGGATACGCAGTATTTT. Translated, it gives CASSRGYSGTDTQYF.

The CDR3 coding sequence is TGTGCCAGCAGCTTAGAAGGGGGGTACGAGCAGTACTTC. Amino acids: CASSLEGGYEQYF. The chain couples TRBV11-3 to TRBJ2-7; D could derive from TRBD1 or TRBD2 (6 bases each). Per germline, CDR1 SGHNT and CDR2 YENEEA. Trimming left V 0 bases short and J 4 bases short, with 7 bases between. This CDR3 contains 13 residues.

The chain has TRBV5-1 and TRBJ2-5; 7 bases agree with TRBD1. There are 16 residues in the CDR3. Germline values: CDR1 SGHRS, CDR2 YFSETQ. Trimming removed 0 bases from V and 5 bases from J; junction bases left unmatched: 10. The CDR3 DNA is TGCGCCAGCAGCTTGGAAAAACAGGGGAGTACGGAGACCCAGTACTTC. The encoded protein is CASSLEKQGSTETQYF.

This clone was seen only a few times. The chain recombines TRBV11-1 with TRBJ2-6; 9 bases match TRBD1. CDR3 length: 18 amino acids. Germline V CDR1 and CDR2: SGHAT, FQDESV (reference sequence). V trimming: 4 bases; J trimming: 1 base; junction bases outside the gene matches: 8. The CDR3 loop is CASSSGQGRGSGANVLTF. The CDR3 DNA reads TGTGCCAGCAGCTCTGGACAGGGGAGAGGATCTGGGGCCAACGTCCTGACTTTC.

The chain employs TRBV29-1 and TRBJ1-2, with TRBD1 identical over 7 bases. The V gene's germline CDR1 is SQVTM and CDR2 ANQGSEA. The CDR3 is made up of 15 amino acids. Trimming cost V 6 bases and J 0 bases; bases outside gene matches: 10. The CDR3 here is CSVRDRYTSNYGYTF. The CDR3 nucleotides read TGCAGCGTCCGGGACAGATACACTTCTAACTATGGCTACACCTTC.

This clone came up a few times. The chain couples TRBV19 to TRBJ1-1; a weak D match, TRBD1 (5 bases). Germline values: CDR1 LNHDA, CDR2 SQIVND (reference sequence). The CDR3 contains 14 residues. V was trimmed by 2 bases and J by 6 bases, leaving 13 bases between them. The CDR3 loop is CASSIPEDTPEAFF. As DNA, the CDR3 is TGTGCCAGTAGTATACCGGAGGACACTCCTGAAGCTTTCTTT.

The rearrangement joins TRBV19 to TRBJ1-2, with D possibly TRBD1 on 5 matching bases. In germline, CDR1 is LNHDA, CDR2 SQIVND (reference sequence). V was cut by 3 bases and J by 0 bases, with 11 bases left in between. This CDR3 has 15 residues. The CDR3 DNA follows: TGTGCCAGTAGTATCACCGGGACCTCTAACTATGGCTACACCTTC. This sequence encodes CASSITGTSNYGYTF.

The chain uses TRBV7-9 and TRBJ1-2, with 10 bases identical to TRBD1. The CDR3 totals 16 residues. From germline, CDR1 is SEHNR and CDR2 FQNEAQ (reference sequence). V was pared by 5 bases and J by 0 bases, with 6 bases of the junction left unmatched. CDR3 sequence (DNA): TGTGCCAGCAGCCGACAGGGGGCGAATGCTAACTATGGCTACACCTTC. It codes for CASSRQGANANYGYTF.

The chain links TRBV19 to TRBJ2-7; D gene ambiguous. The V gene's germline CDR1 is LNHDA and CDR2 SQIVND (reference sequence). V shed 3 bases and J shed 4 bases, with 10 bases lying between them. There are 13 residues in the CDR3. The CDR3 DNA sequence: TGTGCCAGTAGTATCGGGCTTGGGTACGAGCAGTACTTC. The encoded protein is CASSIGLGYEQYF.

The rearrangement uses TRBV7-9 and TRBJ1-3; a weak D match, TRBD1 (6 bases). V was pared by 5 bases and J by 1 base, with 15 bases between. The germline V gene encodes CDR1 SEHNR and CDR2 FQNEAQ (reference sequence). The CDR3 length is 16 residues. The CDR3: CASSRRTAGSGNTIYF. CDR3 DNA sequence: TGTGCCAGCAGCCGGCGGACAGCGGGATCTGGAAACACCATATATTTT.

The gene calls are TRBV18 and TRBJ2-7; 9 bases map to TRBD1. Germline-derived CDR1 and CDR2 are KGHSH and LQKENI. The CDR3 totals 14 residues. With 6 bases clipped from V and 6 bases from J, the junction kept 9 bases outside the gene matches. CDR3 sequence: CASSDMTGGVEQYF. CDR3 nucleotides: TGTGCCAGCTCCGATATGACAGGGGGGGTCGAGCAGTACTTC.